Presented here are 26 T cell receptor beta chains from one specimen sequenced in a study of blood T cell repertoires in COVID-19. TCRdb's table, derived via immunoSEQ multiplex PCR, lists solely in-frame clones and lacks some. The profile covers under 250,000 clones, with approximately 80% appearing a single time and less than 6.5% taken by the ten largest. The specimen sequenced was peripheral blood. The receptors come from a woman aged 55-70 years who had recovered from COVID-19.

The rearrangement uses TRBV15 and TRBJ1-1, with D maybe TRBD1 (6 bases). Trimming pared 9 bases from V and 5 bases from J, leaving 10 bases between. This CDR3 comprises 11 residues. Per the germline V gene, CDR1 is LNHNV and CDR2 is YYDKDF (reference sequence). Here the CDR3 reads CATERGTEAFF. The CDR3 bases are TGTGCCACGGAGAGGGGGACTGAAGCTTTCTTT. The complete variable domain, with remaining parts taken from reference TRBV15 and TRBJ1-1, reads DAMVIQNPRYQVTQFGKPVTLSCSQTLNHNVMYWYQQKSSQAPKLLFHYYDKDFNNEADTPDNFQSRRPNTSFCFLDIRSPGLGDTAMYLCATERGTEAFFGQGTRLTVV.

The J gene is TRBJ1-2, the V gene TRBV6-5; the match to TRBD1 covers 9 bases. Germline assignment: CDR1 MNHEY and CDR2 SVGAGI. This CDR3 is built from 15 residues. Unmatched junction bases numbered 6, after V lost 1 base and J lost 6 bases. CDR3 nucleotide sequence: TGTGCCAGCAGTTACTTTTCTGGGACAGGGAATGGCTACACCTTC. It is translated as CASSYFSGTGNGYTF.

The chain employs TRBV13 and TRBJ2-2, with 10 bases fitting TRBD2. The CDR3 extends over 16 amino acids. CDR1 and CDR2 from the germline V gene are PRHDT and FYEKMQ (reference sequence). J lost 5 bases, V lost 5 bases, and 8 bases had no gene match. In DNA form, the CDR3 reads TGTGCCAGCAGCAGCTTTAGCGGGGGGTGGACCGGGGAGCTGTTTTTT. Translated, it gives CASSSFSGGWTGELFF.

This rearrangement joins TRBV7-9 to TRBJ1-1, with D unclear. CDR1 and CDR2 (germline): SEHNR, FQNEAQ (reference sequence). V lost 6 bases and J lost 4, with 15 bases in between. The CDR3 consists of 14 residues. CDR3 DNA sequence: TGTGCCAGCAGTATGACGGGAACGCTCACTGAAGCTTTCTTT. The encoded protein is CASSMTGTLTEAFF.

The chain employs TRBV23-1 and TRBJ2-5; 8 nucleotides align to TRBD1. TRBV23-1 is an open reading frame whose function is uncertain. The CDR3 extends over 14 amino acids. With V trimmed by 3 bases and J by 5 bases, 5 bases remained unmatched. The CDR3 DNA reads TGCGCCAGCAGTCAGAAGACAGGGGTTGAGACCCAGTACTTC. Translating gives CASSQKTGVETQYF.

This clone was picked up one time. The chain has TRBV4-1 and TRBJ1-3, with D possibly TRBD1 on 6 matching bases. Germline V lookup: CDR1 MGHRA, CDR2 YSYEKL. The CDR3 has 18 residues. V gave up 0 bases and J gave up 0 bases, with 15 bases separating them. This CDR3 reads CASSQESTGARSGNTIYF. CDR3 nucleotide sequence: TGCGCCAGCAGCCAAGAGTCGACAGGCGCACGCTCTGGAAACACCATATATTTT.

This chain joins TRBV11-2 and TRBJ1-6; the D gene is possibly TRBD1 (6 bases). V was pared by 5 bases and J by 10 bases, with 9 bases between. The germline CDR1 and CDR2 sequences are SGHAT and FQNNGV. The CDR3 spans 12 residues. The CDR3 nucleotides are TGTGCCAGCAGCCGCACAGGGTCACCCCTCCACTTT. Translation: CASSRTGSPLHF.

A word on this clone: Other DNA sequences in this sample translate to the same CDR3. The rearrangement links TRBV3-1 (or the pseudogene TRBV3-2) to TRBJ2-5, with 14 bases identical to TRBD2. Germline CDR1 and CDR2: LGHDT and YNNKEL (reference sequence). V shed 4 bases, J shed 5 bases, and the junction held 6 bases outside the gene matches. The CDR3 spans 16 residues. The CDR3 spells CASSPTSGGAGETQYF. The DNA for the CDR3 is TGTGCCAGCAGCCCGACTAGCGGGGGGGCTGGGGAGACCCAGTACTTC.

The chain combines TRBV9 with TRBJ1-3; weak D call: TRBD1 (5 bases). Between the trimmed V and J ends, which lost 0 bases and 1 base, there was a span of 11 bases. This CDR3 has 16 amino acids. The germline gives CDR1 SGDLS, CDR2 YYNGEE. DNA of the CDR3: TGTGCCAGCAGCGTAGTAGGGGTTGATTCTGGAAACACCATATATTTT. Its translation: CASSVVGVDSGNTIYF.

The chain has TRBV7-2 and TRBJ1-4, with no clear D. CDR1 and CDR2 from the germline V gene are SGHTA and FQGNSA. The CDR3 is 13 residues long. With 5 bases removed from V and 9 bases from J, the gap between germline ends came to 13 bases. The CDR3 sequence: CASSAGGVQKLFF. The CDR3 bases are TGTGCCAGCAGCGCCGGCGGGGTCCAAAAACTGTTTTTT.

The chain has TRBV5-8 and TRBJ2-7; 10 bases fit TRBD1. Germline V gene lookup returns CDR1 SGHTS and CDR2 YDEGEE. This CDR3 contains 14 residues. The ends lost 9 bases at V and 4 bases at J; junction bases unmatched: 10. The CDR3 region has the DNA TGTGCCACCTGGAATCCGGGACAGGGGTACGAGCAGTACTTC. Translated: CATWNPGQGYEQYF.

The chain combines TRBV29-1 with TRBJ1-2; 9 bases map to TRBD1. The junction had 6 bases not matched to a gene; V was cut back by 3 bases and J by 7 bases. The CDR3 runs to 13 residues. CDR1 is SQVTM, CDR2 ANQGSEA, per germline. In DNA form, the CDR3 reads TGCAGCGTTGACGTACAGGGGGCGATTGGCTACACCTTC. Translated, it gives CSVDVQGAIGYTF.

The chain combines TRBV7-3 with TRBJ2-3; weak D call: TRBD1 (5 bases). Germline values: CDR1 SGHTA, CDR2 FQGTGA. Trimming took 5 bases from V and 4 from J, leaving 13 bases between them. This CDR3 spans 14 amino acids. CDR3 amino acids: CASSPQGSPDTQYF. In DNA, the CDR3 is TGTGCCAGCAGCCCTCAGGGATCGCCAGATACGCAGTATTTT.

This clone was seen a single time. This chain uses TRBV30 with TRBJ1-2; no definite D call. Looked up from germline, CDR1 is GTSNPN and CDR2 is SVGIG (reference sequence). V dropped 0 bases and J dropped 5 bases, with 16 bases sitting between them. The CDR3 runs to 15 residues. CDR3 region: CAWSVGAGSWYGYTF. The CDR3 bases are TGTGCCTGGAGTGTGGGCGCCGGGAGCTGGTATGGCTACACCTTC.

V usage is TRBV5-4 and J usage is TRBJ1-3, with a tentative D call TRBD1 (5 bases). The CDR3 runs 14 residues. Germline V lookup: CDR1 SGHNT, CDR2 YYREEE (reference sequence). The V gene lost 0 bases and the J gene lost 4 bases, with 8 bases spanning the gap. The CDR3 here is CASSLGGFGNTIYF. The CDR3 DNA sequence: TGTGCCAGCAGCTTGGGGGGCTTCGGAAACACCATATATTTT.

The CDR3 loop is CASSSRRGQGRTEAFF. CDR3 DNA sequence: TGTGCCAGCAGCTCCAGAAGGGGACAGGGGAGAACTGAAGCTTTCTTT. The V call is TRBV7-9, the J call TRBJ1-1; 10 nucleotides line up with TRBD1. Per germline, CDR1 SEHNR and CDR2 FQNEAQ (reference sequence). CDR3 length: 16 residues. J gave up 5 bases and V 4 bases, and 10 bases lay outside the gene matches.

This chain joins TRBV7-3 and TRBJ1-5; D uncertain. The germline gives CDR1 SGHTA, CDR2 FQGTGA. There are 16 residues in the CDR3. V gave up 5 bases and J gave up 4 bases, with 18 bases separating them. CDR3 amino acids: CASSPPWQTRNQPQHF. CDR3 DNA: TGTGCCAGCAGCCCCCCCTGGCAAACGAGGAATCAGCCCCAGCATTTT.

V gene TRBV3-1 (or the pseudogene TRBV3-2) combines with J gene TRBJ1-4, with 7 bases lining up with TRBD1. The CDR3 is 16 residues long. The germline V gene encodes CDR1 LGHDT and CDR2 YNNKEL (reference sequence). The trim removed 1 base at V and 1 base at J, leaving 3 bases unmatched. This CDR3 reads CASSQVGTVTNEKLFF. CDR3 coding DNA: TGTGCCAGCAGCCAAGTCGGGACAGTAACTAATGAAAAACTGTTTTTT.

The rearrangement uses TRBV7-9 and TRBJ1-2; no definite D call. The ends were cut back, 1 base at V and 4 bases at J, with 10 bases in the middle. Germline CDR1 is SEHNR and CDR2 is FQNEAQ (reference sequence). The CDR3 has 14 residues. CDR3 in amino acids: CASSLGSGGYGYTF. The CDR3 nucleotides are TGTGCCAGCAGCTTAGGATCGGGTGGCTATGGCTACACCTTC.

The rearrangement uses TRBV7-2 and TRBJ1-2; D remains ambiguous. Trimming left V 3 bases short and J 1 base short, with 3 bases between. Germline CDR1 is SGHTA and CDR2 is FQGNSA. The CDR3 has 12 amino acids. CDR3 sequence reads: CASSFSNYGYTF. The CDR3 nucleotides are TGTGCCAGCAGCTTTAGTAACTATGGCTACACCTTC.

This sequence joins TRBV27 and TRBJ1-5; D call uncertain. Looked up from germline, CDR1 is MNHEY and CDR2 is SMNVEV (reference sequence). The CDR3 sequence is 16 residues long. V lost 3 bases and J lost 3, with 15 bases in between. CDR3 nucleotides: TGTGCCAGCAGTTTGGTCGGAGGGTTTAACAATCAGCCCCAGCATTTT. Its translation is CASSLVGGFNNQPQHF.

The chain combines TRBV10-1 with TRBJ2-3; 10 positions agree with TRBD1. CDR1 is WNHNN and CDR2 is SYGVQD in the germline V gene (reference sequence). This CDR3 has 15 amino acids. The V segment lost 6 bases and the J segment 1 base; nucleotides outside the gene matches: 4. In nucleotides, the CDR3 is TGCGCCAGCAGCGAGACAGGGGGCCGCACAGATACGCAGTATTTT. Encoded protein: CASSETGGRTDTQYF.

Concerning this clone itself: Other DNA sequences in the sample encode the same CDR3. The CDR3 DNA reads as TGCGCCAGCAGCCAAGATCCAGCGGGGGGGCGAGAGACCCAGTACTTC. Translated, it gives CASSQDPAGGRETQYF. V and J are TRBV4-1 and TRBJ2-5; 10 bases are shared with TRBD2. This CDR3 is 16 amino acids long. CDR1 is MGHRA and CDR2 is YSYEKL in the germline V gene. The V segment lost 0 bases and the J segment 4 bases; nucleotides outside the gene matches: 5.

This clone was detected only once. The rearrangement links TRBV11-2 to TRBJ2-3; 7 nucleotides agree with TRBD2. Trimming took 4 bases from V and 0 from J; bases not matched to a gene: 10. In germline, CDR1 is SGHAT, CDR2 FQNNGV. This CDR3 has 17 amino acids. CDR3 nucleotides: TGTGCCAGCAGCTCGTTGGGGGGGGTCATTAGCACAGATACGCAGTATTTT. It is translated as CASSSLGGVISTDTQYF.

The rearrangement uses TRBV25-1 and TRBJ1-5, with D possibly matching TRBD1 (5 bases). This CDR3 has 15 amino acids. Between the trimmed V and J ends, which lost 4 bases and 11 bases, there was a span of 21 bases. Germline loops: CDR1 MGHDK, CDR2 SYGVNS. The CDR3 here is CASSGGGDAFVTQHF. CDR3 bases: TGTGCCAGCAGTGGTGGAGGGGACGCTTTCGTGACCCAGCATTTT.

This chain uses TRBV18 with TRBJ2-7; TRBD2 aligns across 9 bases. Germline V gene sequence: CDR1 KGHSH, CDR2 LQKENI. With V trimmed by 2 bases and J by 0 bases, 17 bases remained unmatched. CDR3 length: 20 amino acids. The CDR3 bases are TGTGCCAGCTCACCAGGCTTTGTGGGCGGGGGGGCGAGGAGCTCCTACGAGCAGTACTTC. It encodes CASSPGFVGGGARSSYEQYF.